The table lists the clone carrying this T cell receptor (beta chain) with a few counts. Its antigen is not known. V gave up 4 bases and J gave up 8 bases; unmatched junction bases: 2. In germline, CDR1 is KGHDR, CDR2 SFDVKD. The CDR3 covers 13 residues. The record originates from a study of T-cell memory formation after mild COVID-19. Whole-study results and caveats: Cross-reactive memory appears to have joined, as suggested by some responding clones showing up in pre-infection memory.

TCRdb re-called the 5' RACE reads through MiXCR, storing one row per CDR3 protein. This table holds roughly 120,000 distinct CDR3 sequences, 15% to 20% found once. The TCR originated in an adult woman who had mild COVID-19 (a few samples of this study predate the infection). Cell type and time point are not known. The V and J genes are TRBV24-1 and TRBJ2-2; 8 bases are shared with TRBD2. Sequenced sample: PBMCs or a T cell subset sorted from them (not recorded which). As DNA, the CDR3 is TGTGCCACCAGTGAGAGCGGGAGAGGGGAGCTGTTTTTT. Translating gives CATSESGRGELFF.